These T cell receptor beta chains were read from a single sample in a study of cytomegalovirus exposure and HLA in healthy donors. Here immunoSEQ multiplex PCR was the method, and the copy in TCRdb shows in-frame clones only, minus some. Of over 100,000 clones listed, 77% were seen once; the top ten hold 4% to 5%. Source material: PBMCs. The receptor source for this set is a male donor in good health and CMV-seropositive. CDR3s include the opening cysteine and the closing phenylalanine or tryptophan. The D gene is left open where the match is weak. Size tells how often a clone was seen (once, few, many) or the class of an expanded clone, and some rows leave it out.

v_gene: TRBV5-1; j_gene: TRBJ2-2; d_gene: TRBD1; abundance: .; CDR3nt: TGCGCCAGCAGCGGACAGGGGGCGTTTACCGGGGAGCTGTTTTTT; CDR3aa: CASSGQGAFTGELFF
v_gene: TRBV27; j_gene: TRBJ2-6; d_gene: .; abundance: .; CDR3nt: TGTGCCAGCAGTGCGTACGGTGGGGCCAACGTCCTGACTTTC; CDR3aa: CASSAYGGANVLTF
v_gene: TRBV4-1; j_gene: TRBJ1-4; d_gene: .; abundance: .; CDR3nt: TGCGCCAGCAGCCTACAGGGAGTGGGAGAAAAACTGTTTTTT; CDR3aa: CASSLQGVGEKLFF
v_gene: TRBV7-9; j_gene: TRBJ2-2; d_gene: TRBD1; abundance: .; CDR3nt: TGTGCCAGCAGCTCCTGGTGGGACAGGGGGCCCGGGGAGCTGTTTTTT; CDR3aa: CASSSWWDRGPGELFF
v_gene: TRBV9; j_gene: TRBJ2-1; d_gene: TRBD2; abundance: .; CDR3nt: TGTGCCAGCAGCGTAGAAGCTAGCGGGAGTAGGGAGCAGTTCTTC; CDR3aa: CASSVEASGSREQFF
v_gene: TRBV18; j_gene: TRBJ2-6; d_gene: TRBD1; abundance: .; CDR3nt: TGTGCCAGCTCCCTCGGACAGGCCCTGGGGACTGGGGCCAACGTCCTGACTTTC; CDR3aa: CASSLGQALGTGANVLTF
v_gene: TRBV28; j_gene: TRBJ1-2; d_gene: .; abundance: few; CDR3nt: TGTGCCAGCAGTTCTCTGCAGGGGTCTAGGATCTATGGCTACACCTTC; CDR3aa: CASSSLQGSRIYGYTF
v_gene: TRBV5-6; j_gene: TRBJ2-3; d_gene: TRBD2; abundance: .; CDR3nt: TGTGCCAGCTCTCCAAGCGGGGGGGGAACAGATACGCAGTATTTT; CDR3aa: CASSPSGGGTDTQYF
v_gene: TRBV4-1; j_gene: TRBJ1-2; d_gene: .; abundance: once; CDR3nt: TGCGCCAGCAGCCCTAGACCAGGGGACTATGGCTACACCTTC; CDR3aa: CASSPRPGDYGYTF
v_gene: TRBV30; j_gene: TRBJ2-3; d_gene: .; abundance: .; CDR3nt: TGTGCCTGGAGTAATGCAGGGGCAGATACGCAGTATTTT; CDR3aa: CAWSNAGADTQYF
v_gene: TRBV19; j_gene: TRBJ1-1; d_gene: .; abundance: .; CDR3nt: TGTGCCAGTAGTATAGAAGGGGCTACTGAAGCTTTCTTT; CDR3aa: CASSIEGATEAFF
v_gene: TRBV5-3; j_gene: TRBJ1-1; d_gene: .; abundance: .; CDR3nt: TGTGCCAGAAGCAGACTAGGTCTTTCGGTGAACACTGAAGCTTTCTTT; CDR3aa: CARSRLGLSVNTEAFF
v_gene: TRBV5-1; j_gene: TRBJ2-1; d_gene: .; abundance: .; CDR3nt: TGCGCCAGCAGCCCGTGGCTGGGAGGGGGGGACGATGAGCAGTTCTTC; CDR3aa: CASSPWLGGGDDEQFF
v_gene: TRBV7-8; j_gene: TRBJ1-4; d_gene: TRBD1; abundance: .; CDR3nt: TGTGCCAGCAGCTTAAGGCCCAGGGGGATACCGGAAAAACTGTTTTTT; CDR3aa: CASSLRPRGIPEKLFF
v_gene: TRBV4-1; j_gene: TRBJ2-2; d_gene: .; abundance: .; CDR3nt: TGCGCCAGCAGCCAAGAGTGGGTCTTGGGGGGTGCCGGGGAGCTGTTTTTT; CDR3aa: CASSQEWVLGGAGELFF
v_gene: TRBV7-9; j_gene: TRBJ1-5; d_gene: .; abundance: .; CDR3nt: TGTGCCAGCAGCTTAGTTCAGGGTCAGCCCCAGCATTTT; CDR3aa: CASSLVQGQPQHF
v_gene: TRBV2; j_gene: TRBJ1-4; d_gene: .; abundance: .; CDR3nt: TGTGCCAGCAGTGGTCAGGGTAATGAAAAACTGTTTTTT; CDR3aa: CASSGQGNEKLFF
v_gene: TRBV2; j_gene: TRBJ1-4; d_gene: .; abundance: .; CDR3nt: TGTGCCAGCAGAAGGGAGGGGGGCGAAAAACTGTTTTTT; CDR3aa: CASRREGGEKLFF
v_gene: TRBV10-2; j_gene: TRBJ1-3; d_gene: .; abundance: .; CDR3nt: TGCGCCAGCAGCCTAACACAGAGAGGAAACACCATATATTTT; CDR3aa: CASSLTQRGNTIYF
v_gene: TRBV7-2; j_gene: TRBJ1-6; d_gene: .; abundance: .; CDR3nt: TGTGCCAGCAGCTCTCAGATGCAAAGCTCCTATAATTCACCCCTCCACTTT; CDR3aa: CASSSQMQSSYNSPLHF
v_gene: TRBV5-1; j_gene: TRBJ2-2; d_gene: .; abundance: .; CDR3nt: TGCGCCAGCAGCTTGACAGGGTCGGGGACCGGGGAGCTGTTTTTT; CDR3aa: CASSLTGSGTGELFF
v_gene: TRBV28; j_gene: TRBJ2-6; d_gene: .; abundance: .; CDR3nt: TGTGCCAGCAGGCAGGACTGGGCCAACGTCCTGACTTTC; CDR3aa: CASRQDWANVLTF
v_gene: TRBV6-5; j_gene: TRBJ1-3; d_gene: TRBD1; abundance: .; CDR3nt: TGTGCCAGCAGCGGGACAGACTCTGGAAACACCATATATTTT; CDR3aa: CASSGTDSGNTIYF
v_gene: TRBV9; j_gene: TRBJ2-7; d_gene: TRBD2; abundance: .; CDR3nt: TGTGCCAGCAGCGTAGACCTAGCGGGAGCCGGCCACGAGCAGTACTTC; CDR3aa: CASSVDLAGAGHEQYF
v_gene: TRBV5-1; j_gene: TRBJ2-2; d_gene: TRBD2; abundance: .; CDR3nt: TGCGCCAGCAGCTTGTTAGCGGGGGGGCCAACCGGGGAGCTGTTTTTT; CDR3aa: CASSLLAGGPTGELFF
v_gene: TRBV6-5; j_gene: TRBJ1-1; d_gene: .; abundance: .; CDR3nt: TGTGCCAGCAGTTACAAGCGTGGGACTGAAGCTTTCTTT; CDR3aa: CASSYKRGTEAFF
v_gene: TRBV7-6; j_gene: TRBJ2-1; d_gene: TRBD1; abundance: .; CDR3nt: TGTGCCAGCAGCCAGCCCTACAGGGGAGAAAATGAGCAGTTCTTC; CDR3aa: CASSQPYRGENEQFF
v_gene: TRBV11-2; j_gene: TRBJ1-4; d_gene: .; abundance: .; CDR3nt: TGTGCCAGCTCCTTGCAGGACAGCGAACTTAATGAAAAACTGTTTTTT; CDR3aa: CASSLQDSELNEKLFF
v_gene: TRBV7-6; j_gene: TRBJ2-6; d_gene: .; abundance: .; CDR3nt: TGTGCCAGCAGCTTAAACTCTGGGGCCAACGGCCTGACTTTC; CDR3aa: CASSLNSGANGLTF
v_gene: TRBV4-1; j_gene: TRBJ2-1; d_gene: TRBD2; abundance: once; CDR3nt: TGCGCCAGCAGCCAAGGCCAGCGGGATTCTGAAGAGCGGTTCTTC; CDR3aa: CASSQGQRDSEERFF
v_gene: TRBV9; j_gene: TRBJ2-3; d_gene: TRBD2; abundance: .; CDR3nt: TGTGCCAGCAGCCTGACTAGCGGCACAGATACGCAGTATTTT; CDR3aa: CASSLTSGTDTQYF
v_gene: TRBV2; j_gene: TRBJ1-2; d_gene: .; abundance: .; CDR3nt: TGTGCCAGCACCGGCAGAGCGGGGAGTTATGGCTACACCTTC; CDR3aa: CASTGRAGSYGYTF
v_gene: TRBV2; j_gene: TRBJ2-3; d_gene: TRBD1; abundance: few; CDR3nt: TGTGCCAGCAGCGGACAGGGGTCAGATACGCAGTATTTT; CDR3aa: CASSGQGSDTQYF
v_gene: TRBV5-1; j_gene: TRBJ1-1; d_gene: .; abundance: .; CDR3nt: TGCGCCAGCAGCTTCGAGGGTGGGAACACTGAAGCTTTCTTT; CDR3aa: CASSFEGGNTEAFF
v_gene: TRBV5-8; j_gene: TRBJ2-7; d_gene: .; abundance: few; CDR3nt: TGTGCCAGCAGCTTGTTACGGAGCGAGCAGTACTTC; CDR3aa: CASSLLRSEQYF
v_gene: TRBV7-9; j_gene: TRBJ1-4; d_gene: .; abundance: few; CDR3nt: TGTGCCAGCAGTCCTGACAGTGCAACTAATGAAAAACTGTTTTTT; CDR3aa: CASSPDSATNEKLFF
v_gene: TRBV19; j_gene: TRBJ2-1; d_gene: .; abundance: .; CDR3nt: TGTGCCAGTACGTATCGCCGGGGAGGTGAGCAGTTCTTC; CDR3aa: CASTYRRGGEQFF
v_gene: TRBV13; j_gene: TRBJ2-3; d_gene: TRBD2; abundance: few; CDR3nt: TGTGCCAGCAGCCAAAGCTCTAGCGGGAGTCGTATAGATACGCAGTATTTT; CDR3aa: CASSQSSSGSRIDTQYF
v_gene: TRBV7-2; j_gene: TRBJ1-4; d_gene: TRBD1; abundance: few; CDR3nt: TGTGCCAGCAGCGTCCAGGGGGCGCGGGGTGAAAAACTGTTTTTT; CDR3aa: CASSVQGARGEKLFF
v_gene: TRBV7-3; j_gene: TRBJ2-1; d_gene: TRBD2; abundance: .; CDR3nt: TGTGCCAGCAGCGAGAGCGGGAGGGCCTACAATGAGCAGTTCTTC; CDR3aa: CASSESGRAYNEQFF
v_gene: TRBV6-1; j_gene: TRBJ1-4; d_gene: .; abundance: .; CDR3nt: TGTGCCAGCAGCTCTGGGAGGGCCCGTGAAAAACTGTTTTTT; CDR3aa: CASSSGRAREKLFF
v_gene: TRBV5-1; j_gene: TRBJ1-4; d_gene: .; abundance: few; CDR3nt: TGCGCCAGCAGCTTCGCCCCAGGGTCGCTTACCGATAATGAAAAACTGTTTTTT; CDR3aa: CASSFAPGSLTDNEKLFF
v_gene: TRBV7-6; j_gene: TRBJ1-5; d_gene: .; abundance: .; CDR3nt: TGTGCCAGCAGCTTCAGGGGAGATCAGCCCCAGCATTTT; CDR3aa: CASSFRGDQPQHF
v_gene: TRBV28; j_gene: TRBJ2-7; d_gene: TRBD1; abundance: .; CDR3nt: TGTGCCAGCAGTTTACCAGGGGGCCTCTACGAGCAGTACTTC; CDR3aa: CASSLPGGLYEQYF
v_gene: TRBV5-1; j_gene: TRBJ2-7; d_gene: TRBD1; abundance: .; CDR3nt: TGCGCCAGCAGCTTTAGTTCCCGCGGGACAGGCATCTACGAGCAGTACTTC; CDR3aa: CASSFSSRGTGIYEQYF
v_gene: TRBV7-2; j_gene: TRBJ2-5; d_gene: TRBD2; abundance: .; CDR3nt: TGTGCCAGCAGCATGAGAGGAGCGGGGGGGCGAAAGACCCAGTACTTC; CDR3aa: CASSMRGAGGRKTQYF